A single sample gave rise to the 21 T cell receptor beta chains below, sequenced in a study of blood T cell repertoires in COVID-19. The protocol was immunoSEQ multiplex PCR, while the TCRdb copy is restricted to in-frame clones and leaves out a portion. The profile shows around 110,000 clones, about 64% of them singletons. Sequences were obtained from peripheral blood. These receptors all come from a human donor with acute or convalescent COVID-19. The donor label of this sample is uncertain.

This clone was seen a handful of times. The CDR3 coding sequence is TGCGCCAGCATGGGGGGGGCCCAAGAGACCCAGTACTTC. It translates to CASMGGAQETQYF. This sequence joins TRBV5-1 and TRBJ2-5; maybe TRBD2 (7 bases). The length of the CDR3 is 13 residues. Germline V gene sequence: CDR1 SGHRS, CDR2 YFSETQ. Trimming took off 6 bases at V and 1 base at J, with 10 bases between the two ends.

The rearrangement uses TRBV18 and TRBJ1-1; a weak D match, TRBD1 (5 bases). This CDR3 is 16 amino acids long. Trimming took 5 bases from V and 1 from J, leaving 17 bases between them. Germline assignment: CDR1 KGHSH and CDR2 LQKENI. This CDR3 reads CASSSSGGRRNTEAFF. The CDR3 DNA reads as TGTGCCAGCTCATCCAGCGGGGGTCGTAGGAACACTGAAGCTTTCTTT. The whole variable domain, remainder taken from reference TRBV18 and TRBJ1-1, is NAGVMQNPRHLVRRRGQEARLRCSPMKGHSHVYWYRQLPEEGLKFMVYLQKENIIDESGMPKERFSAEFPKEGPSILRIQQVVRGDSAAYFCASSSSGGRRNTEAFFGQGTRLTVV.

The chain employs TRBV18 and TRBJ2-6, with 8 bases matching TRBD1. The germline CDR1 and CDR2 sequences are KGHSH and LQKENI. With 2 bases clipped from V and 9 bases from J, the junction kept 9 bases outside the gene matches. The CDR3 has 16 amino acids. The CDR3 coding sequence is TGTGCCAGCTCACCAGCTCCTCAGGGGGCAGGCAACGTCCTGACTTTC. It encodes CASSPAPQGAGNVLTF.

This chain's CDR3 is CASSGASEQYF. The DNA of the CDR3 is TGCGCCAGCTCAGGGGCAAGCGAGCAGTACTTC. The chain carries TRBV5-1 and TRBJ2-7, with D perhaps matching TRBD1 (6 bases). CDR3 length: 11 amino acids. V was trimmed by 7 bases and J by 6 bases, leaving 11 bases between them. Looked up from germline, CDR1 is SGHRS and CDR2 is YFSETQ.

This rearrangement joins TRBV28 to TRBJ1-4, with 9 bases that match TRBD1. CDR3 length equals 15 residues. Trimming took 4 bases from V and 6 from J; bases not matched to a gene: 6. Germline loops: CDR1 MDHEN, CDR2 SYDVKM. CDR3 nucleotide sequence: TGTGCCAGCAGTTCCACAGGGGGCGCAGATGAAAAACTGTTTTTT. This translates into CASSSTGGADEKLFF.

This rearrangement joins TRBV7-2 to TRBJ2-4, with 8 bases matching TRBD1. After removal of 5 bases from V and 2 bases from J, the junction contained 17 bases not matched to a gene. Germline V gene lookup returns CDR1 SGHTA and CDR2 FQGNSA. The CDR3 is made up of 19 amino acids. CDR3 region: CASSPMTSGRGLPKNIQYF. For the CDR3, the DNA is TGTGCCAGCAGCCCGATGACATCAGGCAGGGGGCTACCCAAAAACATTCAGTACTTC. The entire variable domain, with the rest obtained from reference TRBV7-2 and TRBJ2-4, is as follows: GAGVSQSPSNKVTEKGKDVELRCDPISGHTALYWYRQSLGQGLEFLIYFQGNSAPDKSGLPSDRFSAERTGGSVSTLTIQRTQQEDSAVYLCASSPMTSGRGLPKNIQYFGAGTRLSVL.

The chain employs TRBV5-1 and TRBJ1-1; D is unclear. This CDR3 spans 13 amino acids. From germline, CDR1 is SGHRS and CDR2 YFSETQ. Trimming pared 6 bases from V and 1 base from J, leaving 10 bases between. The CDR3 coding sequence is TGCGCCAGCAATGAGTTTCCGAACACTGAAGCTTTCTTT. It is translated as CASNEFPNTEAFF.

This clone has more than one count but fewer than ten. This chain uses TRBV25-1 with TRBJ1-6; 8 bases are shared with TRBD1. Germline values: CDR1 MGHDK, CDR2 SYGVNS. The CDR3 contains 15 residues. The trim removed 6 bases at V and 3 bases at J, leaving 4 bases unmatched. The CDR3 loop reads CASSRQGIYNSPLHF. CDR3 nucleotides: TGTGCCAGCAGCCGACAGGGGATCTATAATTCACCCCTCCACTTT.

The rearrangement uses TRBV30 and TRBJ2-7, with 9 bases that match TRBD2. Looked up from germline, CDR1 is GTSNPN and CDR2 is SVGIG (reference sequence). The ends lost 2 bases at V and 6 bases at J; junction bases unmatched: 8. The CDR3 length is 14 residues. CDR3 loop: CAWSFSSGVGEQYF. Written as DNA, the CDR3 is TGTGCCTGGAGTTTCTCTAGCGGGGTCGGCGAGCAGTACTTC.

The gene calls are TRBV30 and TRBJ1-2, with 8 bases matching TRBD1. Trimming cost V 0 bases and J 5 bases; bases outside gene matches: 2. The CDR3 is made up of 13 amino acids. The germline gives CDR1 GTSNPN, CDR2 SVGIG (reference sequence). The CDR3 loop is CAWSVNRGYGYTF. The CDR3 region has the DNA TGTGCCTGGAGTGTTAACAGGGGGTATGGCTACACCTTC.

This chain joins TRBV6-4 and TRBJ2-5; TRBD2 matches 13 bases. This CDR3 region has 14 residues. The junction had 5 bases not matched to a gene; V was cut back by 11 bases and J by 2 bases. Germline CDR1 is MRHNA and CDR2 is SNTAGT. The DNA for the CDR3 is TGTGCCGTACTAGCGGGGGGGACTCAAGAGACCCAGTACTTC. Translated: CAVLAGGTQETQYF.

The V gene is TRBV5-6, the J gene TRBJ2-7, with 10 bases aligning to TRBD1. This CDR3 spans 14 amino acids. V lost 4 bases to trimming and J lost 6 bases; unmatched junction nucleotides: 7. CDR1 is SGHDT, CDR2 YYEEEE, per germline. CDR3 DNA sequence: TGTGCCAGCAGCAGGGACAGGGGATTTGGCGAGCAGTACGTC. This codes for CASSRDRGFGEQYV.

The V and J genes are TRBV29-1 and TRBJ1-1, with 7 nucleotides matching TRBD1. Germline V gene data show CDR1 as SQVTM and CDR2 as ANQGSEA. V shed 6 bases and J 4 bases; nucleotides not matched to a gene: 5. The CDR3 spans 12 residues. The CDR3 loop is CSVRDSRTEAFF. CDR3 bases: TGCAGCGTCAGGGACAGTCGCACTGAAGCTTTCTTT.

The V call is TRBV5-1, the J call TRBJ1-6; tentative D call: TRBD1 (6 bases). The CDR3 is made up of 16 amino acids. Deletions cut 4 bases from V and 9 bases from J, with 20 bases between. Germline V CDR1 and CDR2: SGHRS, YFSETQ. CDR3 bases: TGCGCCAGCAGCCCCACCGCGGGGGGAGGGGGTTCACCCCTCCACTTT. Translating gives CASSPTAGGGGSPLHF.

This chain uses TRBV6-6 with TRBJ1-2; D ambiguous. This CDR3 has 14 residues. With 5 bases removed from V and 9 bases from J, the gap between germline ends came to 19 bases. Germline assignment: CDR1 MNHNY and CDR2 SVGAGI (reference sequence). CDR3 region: CASSPERNLMSYTF. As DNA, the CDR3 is TGTGCCAGCAGTCCCGAGAGGAACCTTATGAGCTACACCTTC.

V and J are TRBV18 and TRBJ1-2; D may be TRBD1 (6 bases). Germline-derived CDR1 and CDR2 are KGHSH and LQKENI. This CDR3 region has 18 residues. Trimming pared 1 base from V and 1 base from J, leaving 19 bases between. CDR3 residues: CASSPRGSGTINNYGYTF. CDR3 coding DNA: TGTGCCAGCTCACCACGGGGTTCGGGGACAATTAATAACTATGGCTACACCTTC.

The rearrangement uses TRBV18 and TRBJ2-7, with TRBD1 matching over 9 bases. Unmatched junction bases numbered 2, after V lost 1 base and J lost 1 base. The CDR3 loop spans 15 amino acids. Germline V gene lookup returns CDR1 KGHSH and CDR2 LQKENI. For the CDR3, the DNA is TGTGCCAGCTCACCACTGGGACAGGGTTCCTACGAGCAGTACTTC. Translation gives CASSPLGQGSYEQYF.

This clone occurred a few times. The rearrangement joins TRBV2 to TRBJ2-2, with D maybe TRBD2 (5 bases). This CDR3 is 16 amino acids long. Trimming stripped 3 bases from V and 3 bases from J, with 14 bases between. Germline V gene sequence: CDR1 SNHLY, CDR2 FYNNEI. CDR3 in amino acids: CASSELRATHTGELFF. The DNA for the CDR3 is TGTGCCAGCAGTGAGTTGAGGGCGACGCACACCGGGGAGCTGTTTTTT.

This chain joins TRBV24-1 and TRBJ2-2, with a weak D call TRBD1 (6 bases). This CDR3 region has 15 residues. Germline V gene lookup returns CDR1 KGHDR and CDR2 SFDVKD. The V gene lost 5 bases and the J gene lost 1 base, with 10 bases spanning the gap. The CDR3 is CATSAGQLNTGELFF. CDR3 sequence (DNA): TGTGCCACCAGTGCAGGACAGCTGAACACCGGGGAGCTGTTTTTT.

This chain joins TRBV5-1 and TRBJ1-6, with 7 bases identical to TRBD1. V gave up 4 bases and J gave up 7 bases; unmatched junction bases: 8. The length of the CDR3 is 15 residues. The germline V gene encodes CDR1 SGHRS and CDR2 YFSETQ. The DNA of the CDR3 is TGCGCCAGCAGCCCCCGGGACAGCGGCAATTCACCCCTCCACTTT. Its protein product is CASSPRDSGNSPLHF.

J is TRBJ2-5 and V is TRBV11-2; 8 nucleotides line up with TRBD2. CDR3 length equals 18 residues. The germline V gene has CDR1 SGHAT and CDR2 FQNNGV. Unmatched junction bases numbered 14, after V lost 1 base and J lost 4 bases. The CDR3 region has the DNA TGTGCCAGCAGCTTAGTTTCCTGGCCAGCGGGGGTCCGAGAGACCCAGTACTTC. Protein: CASSLVSWPAGVRETQYF.